The rows below give T cell receptor beta chains drawn from one sample of a study of molecular identifiers for immune sequencing clone quantification. TCRdb re-called the PCR reads through MiXCR, storing one row per CDR3 protein. The profile shows 600,000 to 650,000 distinct CDR3 sequences, just under 20% of them singletons. Sample: naive CD8+ T cells from blood, with Jurkat cell RNA spiked in. The receptors come from a human donor in good health. Some libraries in this study had Jurkat cell RNA spiked in. The CDR3 runs from the conserved cysteine through the conserved F or W. A D gene is named only where the DNA matches it firmly. For some rows the clone size is stated as once, few or many, or as a class when expanded; others skip it.

size	V	D	J	DNA	CDR3
NA	TRBV19	TRBD2	TRBJ2-3	TGTGCCAGTAGTATGAGGGCCGGACTAGCGGGGAACACAGATACGCAGTATTTT	CASSMRAGLAGNTDTQYF
many	TRBV29-1	TRBD1	TRBJ1-1	TGCAGCGTTGAGTTAGTGACAGGGGGGACTGAAGCTTTCTTT	CSVELVTGGTEAFF
many	TRBV5-1	TRBD1	TRBJ2-2	TGCGCCAGCAGCTTAGGGGACAGGCTAACCGGGGAGCTGTTTTTT	CASSLGDRLTGELFF
many	TRBV2	TRBD1	TRBJ2-2	TGTGCCAGCAGTGGGACAGGGGTAAACACCGGGGAGCTGTTTTTT	CASSGTGVNTGELFF
many	TRBV9	NA	TRBJ2-7	TGTGCCAGCAGCGTAGGATTGGGTTGGGACGAGCAGTACTTC	CASSVGLGWDEQYF
many	TRBV9	TRBD2	TRBJ2-7	TGTGCCAGCAGCGTAGGCGGGAGTGGTTACGAGCAGTACTTC	CASSVGGSGYEQYF
many	TRBV5-1	TRBD2	TRBJ2-7	TGCGCCAGCAGCTCCGAATATCTAGCGGGCAGCTCCTACGAGCAGTACTTC	CASSSEYLAGSSYEQYF
many	TRBV12-3/TRBV12-4	NA	TRBJ1-2	TGTGCCAGCAGTTTTGTATCCGGTTATGGCTACACCTTC	CASSFVSGYGYTF
many	TRBV9	NA	TRBJ2-7	TGTGCCAGCAGCGTAGGGTCCGAGCAGTACTTC	CASSVGSEQYF
many	TRBV20-1	NA	TRBJ2-3	TGCAGTGCCCACGCCAGCGACACAGATACGCAGTATTTT	CSAHASDTDTQYF
many	TRBV19	TRBD1	TRBJ2-3	TGTGCCAGTAGTATAGATTGGGACAGGGGCACAGATACGCAGTATTTT	CASSIDWDRGTDTQYF
NA	TRBV27	TRBD2	TRBJ2-1	TGTGCCAGCAGTTTACTTGGGACTAGCGGGAGCGATGAGCAGTTCTTC	CASSLLGTSGSDEQFF
NA	TRBV5-1	TRBD2	TRBJ2-3	TGCGCCAGCAGCGGCGGGACTAGCCCTCCTTGGTTAGATACGCAGTACTTT	CASSGGTSPPWLDTQYF
NA	TRBV2	TRBD1	TRBJ1-2	TGTGCCAGCAGTAAAGATCAGGGGACAGGGGACGGCCATGGCTACACCTTC	CASSKDQGTGDGHGYTF
few	TRBV6-2/TRBV6-3	TRBD1	TRBJ2-1	TGTGCCAGCAGTTACTCGACAGGGAAGGGGGCCAATGAGCAGTTCTTC	CASSYSTGKGANEQFF
NA	TRBV19	NA	TRBJ2-2	TGTGCCAGTACTCCCGGGATAATGAACACCGGGGAGCTGTTTTTT	CASTPGIMNTGELFF
many	TRBV4-3	NA	TRBJ1-2	TGCGCCAGCAGCCAAGACAGGAGAACTAACTATGGCTACACCTTC	CASSQDRRTNYGYTF
few	TRBV19	TRBD1	TRBJ1-5	TGTGCCAGTCACCGGGACAGGGGTTATAGCAATCAGCCCCAGCATTTT	CASHRDRGYSNQPQHF
many	TRBV6-5	NA	TRBJ1-1	TGTGCCAGCAGTTACAGGTTCTCGAACACTGAAGCTTTCTTT	CASSYRFSNTEAFF
once	TRBV4-3	TRBD1	TRBJ2-7	TGCGCCAGCAGCCCGGGACAGGGGGTACACGAGCAGTACTTC	CASSPGQGVHEQYF
many	TRBV20-1	TRBD2	TRBJ2-3	TGCAGTGCTAGGCTAGCGGGGGGGCCCGCAGATACGCAGTATTTT	CSARLAGGPADTQYF
many	TRBV7-8	NA	TRBJ1-1	TGTGCCAGCAGCTTAGCTTGGGGCGGCACTGAAGCTTTCTTT	CASSLAWGGTEAFF
many	TRBV12-3/TRBV12-4	NA	TRBJ1-2	TGTGCCAGCAGTTTAGTCAGGAGCCATGGCTACACCTTC	CASSLVRSHGYTF
NA	TRBV19	NA	TRBJ2-1	TGTGTTACAGGGTTTTACGGTGAGCAGATCTTC	CVTGFYGEQIF
few	TRBV30	TRBD2	TRBJ2-5	TGTGCCTGGAGTGTAATCGCGGGAGGGCCAGGAGAGACCCAGTACTTC	CAWSVIAGGPGETQYF
many	TRBV6-2/TRBV6-3	NA	TRBJ2-3	TGTGCCAGCAGTTCGCCGTTTGACCCACGGGGATCAGATACGCAGTATTTT	CASSSPFDPRGSDTQYF
many	TRBV4-1	NA	TRBJ1-2	TGCGCCAGCAGCCAAGAACATGGGCAGATCTATGGCTACACCTTC	CASSQEHGQIYGYTF
many	TRBV6-5	NA	TRBJ2-2	TGTGCCAGCAGCGGAGGGGGCACCGGGGAGCTGTTTTTT	CASSGGGTGELFF
many	TRBV5-1	TRBD1	TRBJ1-1	TGCGCCAGCAGCCCAGGACAGGGCGAGACTGAAGCTTTCTTT	CASSPGQGETEAFF
many	TRBV7-6	TRBD1	TRBJ2-4	TGTGCCAGCAGCCCGTCGATGACAGGGCAATACCCTTTGGACATTCAGTACTTC	CASSPSMTGQYPLDIQYF
NA	TRBV15	NA	TRBJ2-5	TGTGCCACCAGTTCGCCGGAACTGGGTGTGGAGACCCAGTACTTC	CATSSPELGVETQYF
many	TRBV12-3/TRBV12-4	NA	TRBJ1-6	TGTGCCAGCAGTTGGACGGGGAGCTCCTATAATTCACCCCTCCACTTT	CASSWTGSSYNSPLHF
many	TRBV30	TRBD2	TRBJ2-3	TGTGCCTGGAGTTTAGCGGGGGGCAAGGCCGATACGCAGTATTTT	CAWSLAGGKADTQYF
many	TRBV7-9	TRBD2	TRBJ2-5	TGTGCCAGCAGCTTGTGGCTAGCGGGGCAAGAGACCCAGTACTTC	CASSLWLAGQETQYF
many	TRBV21-1	NA	TRBJ2-3	TGTGCCAGCAGCAAAGTCAATCTGTCTAGCGGGAGCTCAGATACGCAGTATTTT	CASSKVNLSSGSSDTQYF
NA	TRBV28	NA	TRBJ1-1	TGTGCCAGCAGTTTTAGGGGGATATTCACTGAAGCTTTCTTT	CASSFRGIFTEAFF
many	TRBV4-3	NA	TRBJ2-4	TGCGCCAGCAGCCAAGATCGGCGGGGCAAAAACATTCAGTACTTC	CASSQDRRGKNIQYF
many	TRBV9	NA	TRBJ2-5	TGTGCCAGCAGCGTAGGGATGGTCCCGGGAGTCCCCCAAGAGACCCAGTACTTC	CASSVGMVPGVPQETQYF
few	TRBV9	NA	TRBJ2-2	TGTGCCAGCAGCGGTGCCGGGCCTAGGGAGCTGTTTTTT	CASSGAGPRELFF
few	TRBV27	NA	TRBJ2-1	TGTGCCAGCAGTATAAAGGGGAGCAATGAGCAGTTCTTC	CASSIKGSNEQFF
many	TRBV9	NA	TRBJ1-1	TGTGCCAGCAGCGCCTCCGGCCGGCCGGGGACTGAAGCTTTCTTT	CASSASGRPGTEAFF
few	TRBV19	NA	TRBJ1-2	TGTGCCAGTAGTATAGATCGAGGCACGGATGGCTACACCTTC	CASSIDRGTDGYTF
many	TRBV5-1	NA	TRBJ2-7	TGCGCCAGCAGCTTGGGAGCCCCGCCCGTGTACGAGCAGTACTTC	CASSLGAPPVYEQYF
few	TRBV9	NA	TRBJ1-2	TGTGCCAGCAGCGCGTCAGGTACCTATGGCTACACCTTC	CASSASGTYGYTF